Sequencing of this T cell receptor beta chain was carried out in a study of CD8+CD57+ T cells in acquired aplastic anemia. Study-level information: Yields of DNA that came from sorted CD4+ and CD8+ cells averaged approximately 3.5 ug. The study obtained about 11 million reads on average for CD4+ cells from healthy donors.

For CDR3 and TCR beta VDJ profiling, genomic DNA was the template used. One entry per CDR3 protein, called by TCRdb with MiXCR from the reads. The sample carries about 210,000 distinct CDR3 sequences, 61% recorded once. Germline V lookup: CDR1 LNHDA, CDR2 SQIVND (reference sequence). The CDR3 covers 15 residues. The trim removed 4 bases at V and 11 bases at J, leaving 11 bases unmatched. The sequenced sample was sorted CD4+, CD8+, or CD8+CD57+ T cells (not recorded which) from PBMCs. This TCR derives from a human donor in good health. The gene calls are TRBV19 and TRBJ1-4, with 9 bases aligning to TRBD1. The CDR3 loop is CASSNSGTGMMKLFF. CDR3 coding DNA: TGTGCCAGTAGTAACTCCGGGACAGGGATGATGAAACTGTTTTTT.